This is a list of T cell receptor beta chains from one sample in a study of cytomegalovirus exposure and HLA in healthy donors. Repertoires were generated with immunoSEQ multiplex PCR, while TCRdb's copy carries only in-frame clones and drops some. The repertoire holds 200,000 to 250,000 clones, with approximately 80% as singletons. The material sequenced was PBMCs. Receptors were obtained from a girl between 10 and 17 years old in good health and CMV-seronegative. CDR3s include the opening cysteine and the closing phenylalanine or tryptophan. D genes are given only for firm matches. Not all rows give a size; the values are once, few, many and, for expanded clones, a class.

>TRBJ2-5|-|15|-|TRBV27
CASSHPEGGGATQYF
TGTGCCAGCAGTCATCCCGAGGGAGGGGGGGCGACCCAGTACTTC
>TRBJ2-3|-|13|-|TRBV5-1
CASSLSAPDTQYF
TGCGCCAGCAGCTTGAGCGCACCAGATACGCAGTATTTT
>TRBJ2-1|-|12|TRBD2|TRBV2
CASSFRGGEQFF
TGTGCCAGCAGTTTCCGGGGGGGTGAGCAGTTCTTC
>TRBJ2-1|-|16|TRBD1|TRBV11-3
CASSLAPGQPHNEQFF
TGTGCCAGCAGCTTAGCCCCGGGACAGCCTCACAATGAGCAGTTCTTC
>TRBJ1-4|once|15|-|TRBV25-1
CASSDMSDFNEKLFF
TGTGCCAGCAGTGATATGTCGGACTTTAATGAAAAACTGTTTTTT
>TRBJ1-1|-|14|-|TRBV2
CASSDTGMNTEAFF
TGTGCCAGCAGTGATACAGGGATGAACACTGAAGCTTTCTTT
>TRBJ1-6|once|15|-|TRBV19
CARSCRSSYNSPLHF
TGTGCCAGGAGTTGTAGGAGCTCCTATAATTCACCCCTCCACTTT
>TRBJ2-5|-|13|-|TRBV5-1
CASSFEGRETQYF
TGCGCCAGCAGCTTTGAGGGTCGGGAGACCCAGTACTTC
>TRBJ1-1|-|13|-|TRBV15
CATSILSDTEAFF
TGTGCCACCAGCATCCTTAGTGACACTGAAGCTTTCTTT
>TRBJ2-2|-|20|TRBD2|TRBV6-8
CASIDSGTDLAGGSTGELFF
TGTGCCAGCATCGACTCCGGGACGGACTTAGCGGGAGGAAGCACCGGGGAGCTGTTTTTT
>TRBJ1-3|-|14|-|TRBV5-1
CASSLRSSGNTIYF
TGCGCCAGCAGCTTGCGGTCCTCTGGAAACACCATATATTTT
>TRBJ1-6|-|14|-|TRBV2
CASSFRGLNSPLHF
TGTGCCAGCAGTTTCCGCGGTTTGAATTCACCCCTCCACTTT
>TRBJ2-7|once|15|TRBD1|TRBV28
CASSYPRQGPYEQYF
TGTGCCAGCAGTTACCCCAGACAGGGACCCTACGAGCAGTACTTC
>TRBJ2-7|-|16|-|TRBV5-8
CASSFNFKGVGYEQYF
TGTGCCAGCAGCTTTAATTTTAAGGGAGTAGGCTACGAGCAGTACTTC
>TRBJ1-5|-|14|-|TRBV7-3
CASSPQGGNQPQHF
TGTGCCAGCAGCCCTCAGGGAGGGAATCAGCCCCAGCATTTT
>TRBJ2-7|-|18|-|TRBV5-1
CASSLWWRSRSGGNEQYF
TGCGCCAGCAGCTTGTGGTGGCGGTCGAGGTCGGGGGGCAACGAGCAGTACTTC
>TRBJ1-1|-|13|-|TRBV6-6
CASRAGKNTEAFF
TGTGCCAGCAGGGCAGGGAAGAACACTGAAGCTTTCTTT
>TRBJ1-5|-|15|-|TRBV15
CATSRKWGGDQPQHF
TGTGCCACCAGCAGAAAGTGGGGAGGTGATCAGCCCCAGCATTTT
>TRBJ1-2|-|15|TRBD1|TRBV6-5
CASTARDRVWYGYTF
TGTGCCAGCACCGCACGGGACAGGGTATGGTATGGCTACACCTTC
>TRBJ2-3|-|17|-|TRBV18
CASSPFAEGSGSTTQYF
TGTGCCAGCTCACCATTTGCGGAGGGGTCGGGATCCACAACGCAGTATTTT
>TRBJ2-7|-|18|-|TRBV30
CAWSGREGPATPWDEQYF
TGTGCCTGGAGTGGTAGAGAGGGTCCTGCTACCCCCTGGGACGAGCAGTACTTC
>TRBJ1-6|-|15|TRBD1|TRBV5-1
CASSSGTGLYSPLHF
TGCGCCAGCAGCTCCGGGACAGGATTGTATTCACCCCTCCACTTT
>TRBJ1-1|-|13|-|TRBV6-1
CASTPGQGISAFF
TGTGCCAGCACCCCGGGGCAGGGGATTTCAGCTTTCTTT
>TRBJ2-1|-|17|TRBD2|TRBV5-1
CASSPLIGGRVGNEQFF
TGCGCCAGCAGCCCTCTTATTGGCGGGAGGGTAGGAAATGAGCAGTTCTTC
>TRBJ1-1|-|16|-|TRBV28
CASSLRPVVGGTEAFF
TGTGCCAGCAGTTTACGCCCCGTAGTGGGAGGAACAGAAGCTTTCTTT
>TRBJ1-2|-|14|TRBD1|TRBV6-5
CASSFGQGKSGYTF
TGTGCCAGCTCTTTTGGACAGGGAAAGAGCGGCTACACCTTC
>TRBJ1-1|-|12|TRBD1|TRBV7-9
CASSQGATEAFF
TGTGCCAGCAGCCAGGGGGCCACTGAAGCTTTCTTT
>TRBJ2-3|-|16|TRBD2|TRBV5-6
CASSLIAGVITDTQYF
TGTGCCAGCAGCTTGATTGCGGGGGTGATCACAGATACGCAGTATTTT
>TRBJ2-7|-|16|-|TRBV28
CASSPPAGRITYEQYF
TGTGCCAGCAGTCCTCCGGCGGGACGAATAACCTACGAGCAGTACTTC
>TRBJ2-1|-|12|-|TRBV28
CASSWRPDEQFF
TGTGCCAGCAGTTGGAGGCCTGATGAGCAGTTCTTC
>TRBJ2-5|-|14|-|TRBV6-1
CASSWGPEGETQYF
TGTGCCAGCAGTTGGGGCCCGGAGGGAGAGACCCAGTACTTC
>TRBJ2-1|-|16|-|TRBV19
CASSGQMLLAYNEQFF
TGTGCCAGTAGCGGACAAATGTTGTTAGCCTACAATGAGCAGTTCTTC
>TRBJ2-3|-|14|TRBD2|TRBV5-1
CATRLAESTDTQYF
TGCGCCACGCGACTAGCCGAGAGCACAGATACGCAGTATTTT
>TRBJ2-1|-|11|-|TRBV30
CAWIFGGEQFF
TGTGCCTGGATATTTGGGGGCGAGCAGTTCTTC
>TRBJ1-1|-|16|TRBD1|TRBV7-9
CASSLGRTGVSPEAFF
TGTGCCAGCAGCTTGGGGAGGACAGGGGTGTCCCCTGAAGCTTTCTTT
>TRBJ2-7|-|15|TRBD1|TRBV6-6
CASSYGGTGDYEQYF
TGTGCCAGCAGTTACGGGGGGACAGGGGACTACGAGCAGTACTTC
>TRBJ1-2|-|18|-|TRBV9
CASSSNPHGDTTNYGYTF
TGTGCCAGCAGCAGCAACCCCCATGGGGACACAACTAACTATGGCTACACCTTC
>TRBJ2-7|-|17|TRBD2|TRBV4-1
CASSQAWTSGNSYEQYF
TGCGCCAGCAGCCAAGCGTGGACTAGCGGGAACTCCTACGAGCAGTACTTC
>TRBJ1-2|-|14|-|TRBV5-1
CASSPRGESYGYTF
TGCGCCAGCAGCCCCCGGGGGGAGAGCTATGGCTACACCTTC
>TRBJ1-3|-|13|-|TRBV30
CAWKENGGNTIYF
TGTGCCTGGAAAGAAAACGGTGGAAACACCATATATTTT
>TRBJ2-7|-|14|-|TRBV6-5
CASSWLGDLYEQYF
TGTGCCAGCAGTTGGCTAGGGGATCTTTACGAGCAGTACTTC
>TRBJ1-5|-|14|-|TRBV30
CAWSAGQGNQPQHF
TGTGCCTGGAGTGCTGGGCAGGGCAATCAGCCCCAGCATTTT
>TRBJ1-1|-|13|-|TRBV2
CASSGQQNTEAFF
TGTGCCAGCAGCGGACAGCAGAACACTGAAGCTTTCTTT
>TRBJ2-7|once|16|TRBD1|TRBV19
CASSTTRRDSPGEQYF
TGTGCCAGTAGTACGACTCGCCGGGACAGCCCAGGGGAGCAGTACTTC
>TRBJ2-1|-|15|-|TRBV18
CASSQYSEAYNEQFF
TGTGCCAGCTCACAATATAGTGAAGCCTACAATGAGCAGTTCTTC
>TRBJ2-7|-|19|TRBD2|TRBV28
CASSQPGLAAYTGTYEQYF
TGTGCCAGCAGCCAACCGGGACTAGCGGCTTACACGGGCACCTACGAGCAGTACTTC
>TRBJ1-6|-|15|-|TRBV30
CACLQGDFLNSPLHF
TGTGCCTGCCTACAAGGGGACTTCCTAAATTCACCCCTCCACTTT
>TRBJ2-7|-|14|TRBD2|TRBV7-9
CASSLGRGVYEQYF
TGTGCCAGCAGCTTAGGGCGGGGGGTCTACGAGCAGTACTTC
>TRBJ1-2|-|13|-|TRBV9
CASSLDYNYGYTF
TGTGCCAGCAGCCTGGACTATAACTATGGCTACACCTTC
>TRBJ2-7|-|14|TRBD1|TRBV6-1
CASNRDRGAYEQYF
TGTGCCAGCAATAGGGACAGGGGGGCCTACGAGCAGTACTTC
>TRBJ1-5|-|17|TRBD1|TRBV7-2
CASQRHGTGLFDQPQHF
TGTGCCAGCCAAAGACACGGGACAGGGTTATTCGATCAGCCCCAGCATTTT
>TRBJ1-1|-|15|-|TRBV18
CASSLLDSPNTEAFF
TGTGCCAGCTCACTGTTGGACAGTCCTAACACTGAAGCTTTCTTT
>TRBJ2-3|-|13|-|TRBV10-2
CATTESRSNTQYF
TGCGCCACCACAGAGTCTAGATCAAATACGCAGTATTTT
>TRBJ1-4|-|15|TRBD1|TRBV7-6
CASSGAQGVNEKLFF
TGTGCCAGCAGCGGGGCGCAGGGGGTTAATGAAAAACTGTTTTTT
>TRBJ2-7|-|13|-|TRBV7-6
CASSLAAFYEQYF
TGTGCCAGCAGCTTAGCGGCATTCTACGAGCAGTACTTC
>TRBJ2-7|-|15|-|TRBV11-3
CASSGGGGSAYEQYF
TGTGCCAGCAGCGGAGGGGGGGGCAGCGCCTACGAGCAGTACTTC
>TRBJ2-1|-|17|TRBD1|TRBV28
CASSSRQVYRGGNEQFF
TGTGCCAGCAGTTCTCGGCAAGTCTACAGGGGTGGCAATGAGCAGTTCTTC
>TRBJ1-1|once|14|-|TRBV7-3
CASSLIGRATEAFF
TGTGCCAGCAGCTTGATAGGGCGGGCCACTGAAGCTTTCTTT
>TRBJ1-2|-|14|TRBD1|TRBV27
CASSPRGTNYGYTF
TGTGCCAGCAGCCCCAGGGGGACTAACTATGGCTACACCTTC
>TRBJ2-7|-|17|TRBD2|TRBV2
CASRGGRIAGGSYEQYF
TGTGCCAGCAGGGGAGGCCGGATAGCGGGGGGATCCTACGAGCAGTACTTC